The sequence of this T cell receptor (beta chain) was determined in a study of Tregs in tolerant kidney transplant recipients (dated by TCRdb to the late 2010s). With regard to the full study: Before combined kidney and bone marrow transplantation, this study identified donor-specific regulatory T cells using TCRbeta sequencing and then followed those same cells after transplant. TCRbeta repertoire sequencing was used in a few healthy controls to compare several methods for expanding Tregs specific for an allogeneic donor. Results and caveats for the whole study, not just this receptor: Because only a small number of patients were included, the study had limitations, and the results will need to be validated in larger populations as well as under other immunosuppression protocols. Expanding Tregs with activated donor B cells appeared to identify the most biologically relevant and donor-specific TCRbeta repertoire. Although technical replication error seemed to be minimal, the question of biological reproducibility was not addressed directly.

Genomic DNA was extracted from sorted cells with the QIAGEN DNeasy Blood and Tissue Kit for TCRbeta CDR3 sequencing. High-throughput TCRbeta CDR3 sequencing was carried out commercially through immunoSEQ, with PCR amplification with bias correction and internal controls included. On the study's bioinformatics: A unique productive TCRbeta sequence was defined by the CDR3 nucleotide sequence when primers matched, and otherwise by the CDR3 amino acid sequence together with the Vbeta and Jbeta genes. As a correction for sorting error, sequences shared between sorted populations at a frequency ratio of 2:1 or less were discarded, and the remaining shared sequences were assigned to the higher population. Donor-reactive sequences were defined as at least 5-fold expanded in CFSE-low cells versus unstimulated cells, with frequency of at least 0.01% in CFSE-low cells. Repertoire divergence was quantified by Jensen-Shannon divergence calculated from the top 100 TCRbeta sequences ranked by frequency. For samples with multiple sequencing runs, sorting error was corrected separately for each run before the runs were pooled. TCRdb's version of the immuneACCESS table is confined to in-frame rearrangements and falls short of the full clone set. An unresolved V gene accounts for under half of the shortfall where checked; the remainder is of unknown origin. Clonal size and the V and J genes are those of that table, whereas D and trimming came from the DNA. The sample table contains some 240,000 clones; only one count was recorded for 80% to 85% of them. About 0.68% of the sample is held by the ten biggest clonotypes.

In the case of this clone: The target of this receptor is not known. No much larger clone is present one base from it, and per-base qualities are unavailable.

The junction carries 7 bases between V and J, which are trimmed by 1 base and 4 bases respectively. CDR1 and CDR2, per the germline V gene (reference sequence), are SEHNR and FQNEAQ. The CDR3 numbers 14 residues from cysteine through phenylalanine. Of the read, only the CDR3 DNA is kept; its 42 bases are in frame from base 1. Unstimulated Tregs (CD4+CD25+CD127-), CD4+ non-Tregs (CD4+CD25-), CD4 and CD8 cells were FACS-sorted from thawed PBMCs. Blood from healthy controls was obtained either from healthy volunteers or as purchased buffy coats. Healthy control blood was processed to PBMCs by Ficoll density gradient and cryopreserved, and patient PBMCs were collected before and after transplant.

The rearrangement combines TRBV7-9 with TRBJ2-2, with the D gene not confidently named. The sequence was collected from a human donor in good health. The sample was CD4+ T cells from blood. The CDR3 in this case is CASSLGLFTGELFF. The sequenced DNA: TGTGCCAGCAGCTTAGGGTTGTTCACCGGGGAGCTGTTTTTT.